The 32 T cell receptor beta chains below all came from one sample that was sequenced in a study of cytomegalovirus exposure and HLA in healthy donors. This PCR relied on a set of 60 Vbeta primers and 13 Jbeta primers. Assay used: immunoSEQ multiplex PCR; TCRdb lists only in-frame clones, some missing. The sample shows over 95,000 clones, about 80% of them seen only once. The sequenced material came from PBMCs. The receptors were gathered from a man aged 35-49 years in good health and CMV-seronegative.

V and J are TRBV6-5 and TRBJ1-2; 7 bases fit TRBD1. The germline V gene encodes CDR1 MNHEY and CDR2 SVGAGI. The CDR3 has 12 residues. Unmatched junction bases numbered 2, after V lost 6 bases and J lost 4 bases. For the CDR3, the DNA is TGTGCCAGCAGGGGACAGCCCTATGGCTACACCTTC. It is translated as CASRGQPYGYTF.

The V and J genes are TRBV7-2 and TRBJ1-2; D gene unclear. The CDR3 has 14 amino acids. Per germline, CDR1 SGHTA and CDR2 FQGNSA. V gave up 1 base and J gave up 2 bases, with 8 bases separating them. DNA of the CDR3: TGTGCCAGCAGCTTAGGAGACGGGAACTATGGCTACACCTTC. This codes for CASSLGDGNYGYTF.

V usage is TRBV5-6 and J usage is TRBJ2-1; 11 positions agree with TRBD2. V lost 4 bases to trimming and J lost 8 bases; unmatched junction nucleotides: 11. There are 16 residues in the CDR3. Per the germline V gene, CDR1 is SGHDT and CDR2 is YYEEEE. CDR3 bases: TGTGCCAGCAGCCTGATAGTAGCGGGAGGGATCCATGAGCAGTTCTTC. It is translated as CASSLIVAGGIHEQFF. Full variable domain (missing parts from reference TRBV5-6 and TRBJ2-1): DAGVTQSPTHLIKTRGQQVTLRCSPKSGHDTVSWYQQALGQGPQFIFQYYEEEERQRGNFPDRFSGHQFPNYSSELNVNALLLGDSALYLCASSLIVAGGIHEQFFGPGTRLTVL.

The genes are TRBV7-9 and TRBJ1-5; 12 positions agree with TRBD1. V trimming: 4 bases; J trimming: 7 bases; junction bases outside the gene matches: 5. From germline, CDR1 is SEHNR and CDR2 FQNEAQ (reference sequence). This CDR3 spans 15 amino acids. The CDR3, as DNA: TGTGCCAGCAGCTCGGGACAGGGGGCGGCCCAGCCCCAGCATTTT. It codes for CASSSGQGAAQPQHF.

This chain joins TRBV7-7 and TRBJ2-2; unclear D gene. Germline V CDR1 and CDR2: SSHAT, FNYEAQ (reference sequence). V was trimmed by 5 bases and J by 6 bases, leaving 13 bases between them. The CDR3 spans 14 residues. The CDR3 region is CASSPTLLAGELFF. Here the CDR3 DNA reads TGTGCCAGCAGCCCTACCCTCCTGGCCGGGGAGCTGTTTTTT.

This clone has more than one count but fewer than ten. The gene calls are TRBV30 and TRBJ2-7, with 9 bases lining up with TRBD1. The CDR3 consists of 14 residues. CDR1 is GTSNPN, CDR2 SVGIG, per germline (reference sequence). Trimming at V came to 7 bases and at J to 7 bases, leaving 14 bases not matched to a gene. CDR3 bases: TGTGCCTCGACGACCGGGACAGGGTTCAGAGAGCAGTACTTC. It is translated as CASTTGTGFREQYF.

This clone appeared once. The V and J genes are TRBV15 and TRBJ1-1; 7 bases match TRBD1. Germline CDR1 reads LNHNV; CDR2 reads YYDKDF (reference sequence). The junction had 5 bases not matched to a gene; V was cut back by 3 bases and J by 7 bases. There are 13 residues in the CDR3. DNA for the CDR3: TGTGCCACCAGCAGGGTACAGGGGATTGAAGCTTTCTTT. Its translation: CATSRVQGIEAFF.

This chain joins TRBV2 and TRBJ1-6; 7 nucleotides agree with TRBD1. Germline CDR1 reads SNHLY; CDR2 reads FYNNEI. The CDR3 totals 15 residues. V was clipped by 6 bases and J by 9 bases; unmatched bases: 11. Written as DNA, the CDR3 is TGTGCCAGCAGGATCGGGGCAGGGGGTCGTTCACCCCTCCACTTT. It encodes CASRIGAGGRSPLHF.

The chain links TRBV6-1 to TRBJ1-1; D is undetermined. The CDR3 is 11 amino acids. Germline V gene lookup returns CDR1 MNHNS and CDR2 SASEGT. Deletions cut 6 bases from V and 10 bases from J, with 12 bases between. CDR3 in amino acids: CASSPEGAAFF. The CDR3, as DNA: TGTGCCAGCAGCCCCGAGGGTGCAGCTTTCTTT.

The chain couples TRBV18 to TRBJ1-2; weak D call: TRBD1 (5 bases). The CDR3 consists of 13 residues. Germline V gene lookup returns CDR1 KGHSH and CDR2 LQKENI. The V end lost 3 bases, the J end lost 5 bases, and 10 bases lay between the germline ends. The CDR3 here is CASSPMTEYGYTF. CDR3 DNA: TGTGCCAGCTCACCGATGACAGAGTATGGCTACACCTTC.

This chain joins TRBV11-3 and TRBJ2-7, with 7 bases lining up with TRBD1. Per the germline V gene, CDR1 is SGHNT and CDR2 is YENEEA. The CDR3 runs 13 residues. V dropped 5 bases and J dropped 4; count of bases not matched to a gene: 5. The CDR3 nucleotides read TGTGCCAGCAGCCCCGACAGGGATTACGAGCAGTACTTC. It codes for CASSPDRDYEQYF.

V is TRBV27 and J is TRBJ2-1; TRBD2 aligns across 12 bases. Germline values: CDR1 MNHEY, CDR2 SMNVEV (reference sequence). CDR3 length: 14 amino acids. V lost 6 bases and J lost 5; bases outside the gene matches: 2. The CDR3 is CASRTSGSHNEQFF. CDR3 bases: TGTGCCAGCAGGACTAGCGGGAGCCACAATGAGCAGTTCTTC.

The V gene is TRBV30, the J gene TRBJ2-7; 10 bases are a match to TRBD2. Unmatched junction bases numbered 5, after V lost 3 bases and J lost 0 bases. The length of the CDR3 is 15 residues. The V gene's germline CDR1 is GTSNPN and CDR2 SVGIG (reference sequence). Here the CDR3 reads CAWSATSGASYEQYF. The CDR3 DNA is TGTGCCTGGAGCGCTACTAGCGGGGCCTCCTACGAGCAGTACTTC.

The chain couples TRBV2 to TRBJ2-7, with D perhaps matching TRBD1 (6 bases). The CDR3 loop spans 13 amino acids. Looked up from germline, CDR1 is SNHLY and CDR2 is FYNNEI. V was pared by 8 bases and J by 3 bases, with 14 bases between. In DNA, the CDR3 is TGTGCCAGCGGCCGGGACAAGAGCTACGAGCAGTACTTC. It is translated as CASGRDKSYEQYF.

This rearrangement joins TRBV29-1 to TRBJ2-3, with TRBD1 matching 7 bases. The CDR3 spans 13 residues. Trimming at V came to 4 bases and at J to 2 bases, leaving 3 bases not matched to a gene. The germline CDR1 and CDR2 sequences are SQVTM and ANQGSEA. The CDR3 sequence: CSVGGQNTDTQYF. The CDR3 region has the DNA TGCAGCGTTGGGGGACAGAACACAGATACGCAGTATTTT.

This clone occurred once. The V call is TRBV7-2, the J call TRBJ1-2; D gene uncertain. Looked up from germline, CDR1 is SGHTA and CDR2 is FQGNSA. The CDR3 is 12 residues long. Trimming removed 3 bases from V and 2 bases from J, with 4 bases in between. The CDR3 nucleotides are TGTGCCAGCAGCTTGCGAAACTATGGCTACACCTTC. Protein product: CASSLRNYGYTF.

The chain combines TRBV6-1 with TRBJ2-3; 13 bases are shared with TRBD2. This CDR3 spans 16 amino acids. Trimming took 2 bases from V and 4 from J; bases not matched to a gene: 3. Germline loops: CDR1 MNHNS, CDR2 SASEGT. CDR3 loop: CASSEWTSGGADTQYF. The CDR3 region has the DNA TGTGCCAGCAGTGAATGGACTAGCGGGGGCGCAGATACGCAGTATTTT.

This clone has only one observation. The chain joins TRBV5-6 to TRBJ1-5; D remains unclear. Between the trimmed V and J ends, which lost 1 base and 1 base, there was a span of 12 bases. This CDR3 is 16 amino acids long. CDR1 is SGHDT and CDR2 is YYEEEE in the germline V gene. CDR3 amino acids: CASSLYEVESNQPQHF. The CDR3 DNA reads as TGTGCCAGCAGCTTGTACGAGGTTGAGAGCAATCAGCCCCAGCATTTT.

A few counts support this clone. J is TRBJ1-3 and V is TRBV29-1, with 7 bases fitting TRBD1. This CDR3 has 12 amino acids. Germline trimming cut 7 bases from V and 9 bases from J; bases unmatched to any gene: 9. Germline V CDR1 and CDR2: SQVTM, ANQGSEA. The CDR3 region is CSGEDRIGTIYF. The CDR3 coding sequence is TGCAGCGGAGAGGACAGGATCGGCACCATATATTTT.

This clone has more than one count but fewer than ten. This chain links TRBV5-8 with TRBJ2-5; 7 bases map to TRBD1. Germline CDR1 is SGHTS and CDR2 is YDEGEE. This CDR3 contains 14 residues. Trimming at V came to 5 bases and at J to 10 bases, leaving 14 bases not matched to a gene. The CDR3 spells CASSPNRQGSDQYF. CDR3 bases: TGTGCCAGCAGTCCGAATCGACAGGGATCGGACCAGTACTTC.

The rearrangement links TRBV5-1 to TRBJ2-7; D is possibly TRBD2 (5 bases). CDR1 is SGHRS, CDR2 YFSETQ, per germline. Trimming removed 5 bases from V and 4 bases from J, with 7 bases in between. The CDR3 has 11 amino acids. Written as DNA, the CDR3 is TGCGCCAGCAGAGGAGGTTACGAGCAGTACTTC. Translating it yields CASRGGYEQYF.

This clone was seen a handful of times. V is TRBV5-6 and J is TRBJ1-6; D remains ambiguous. The V gene lost 4 bases and the J gene lost 10 bases, with 15 bases spanning the gap. Germline V lookup: CDR1 SGHDT, CDR2 YYEEEE. The CDR3 is 14 residues long. The CDR3 loop is CASSRAPGSSPLHF. The CDR3 region has the DNA TGTGCCAGCAGCCGGGCCCCGGGGTCGTCACCCCTCCACTTT.

On this clone: One end of the junction is discordant with germline, which a read error may explain. V and J are TRBV7-9 and TRBJ1-4; no definite D call. CDR3 length: 12 residues. The germline V gene encodes CDR1 SEHNR and CDR2 FQNEAQ (reference sequence). CDR3 loop: CSSSLNLEKLFF. In nucleotides, the CDR3 is TGTTCCAGCAGCTTGAACTTGGAAAAACTGTTTTTT. Based on the CDR3 plus reference TRBV7-9 and TRBJ1-4, the full variable domain is DTGVSQNPRHKITKRGQNVTFRCDPISEHNRLYWYRQTLGQGPEFLTYFQNEAQLEKSRLLSDRFSAERPKGSFSTLEIQRTEQGDSAMYLCSSSLNLEKLFFGSGTQLSVL.

The CDR3 sequence is CASSLLEKISTDTQYF. The CDR3, as DNA: TGTGCCAGCTCACTCCTAGAGAAAATCAGCACAGATACGCAGTATTTT. The J gene is TRBJ2-3, the V gene TRBV18; D is undetermined. The CDR3 totals 16 residues. The V end was cut by 4 bases, the J end by 0 bases, with 14 bases between. Germline CDR1 and CDR2: KGHSH and LQKENI.

This clone was found a few times. This sequence joins TRBV13 and TRBJ1-2; a weak D match, TRBD1 (5 bases). The CDR3 is 12 residues long. CDR1 and CDR2 (germline): PRHDT, FYEKMQ (reference sequence). V lost 2 bases to trimming and J lost 4 bases, with 5 bases between them. The CDR3 bases are TGTGCCAGCAGCTTACAGGGCTATGGCTACACCTTC. This gives the protein CASSLQGYGYTF.

V gene TRBV27 combines with J gene TRBJ1-6; maybe TRBD1 (6 bases). Germline lookup yields CDR1 MNHEY and CDR2 SMNVEV (reference sequence). This CDR3 spans 14 amino acids. V lost 5 bases to trimming and J lost 5 bases, with 10 bases between them. The CDR3 loop is CASSRQENNSPLHF. CDR3 bases: TGTGCCAGCAGTCGACAGGAGAATAATTCACCCCTCCACTTT.

The J gene is TRBJ2-1, the V gene TRBV5-1; the match to TRBD1 covers 9 bases. The CDR3 is 14 amino acids. Germline lookup yields CDR1 SGHRS and CDR2 YFSETQ. V gave up 0 bases and J gave up 9 bases; unmatched junction bases: 4. CDR3 in DNA: TGCGCCAGCAGCTTGGCCGGGACAGGGAGTGAGCAGTTCTTC. Translating it yields CASSLAGTGSEQFF. Supplemented by reference TRBV5-1 and TRBJ2-1, the full variable domain reads KAGVTQTPRYLIKTRGQQVTLSCSPISGHRSVSWYQQTPGQGLQFLFEYFSETQRNKGNFPGRFSGRQFSNSRSEMNVSTLELGDSALYLCASSLAGTGSEQFFGPGTRLTVL.

The chain employs TRBV28 and TRBJ2-1; possible D gene TRBD2, 6 bases. V dropped 5 bases and J dropped 5 bases, with 13 bases sitting between them. CDR3 length equals 14 residues. Looked up from germline, CDR1 is MDHEN and CDR2 is SYDVKM. The DNA for the CDR3 is TGTGCCAGCAGTCTTCCGGACTATGACAATGAGCAGTTCTTC. It codes for CASSLPDYDNEQFF.

This clone appeared a few times. The CDR3 loop is CASSLRTGGGAFF. Written as DNA, the CDR3 is TGTGCCAGCAGCCTTCGAACAGGGGGGGGTGCTTTCTTT. The chain is built from TRBV9 and TRBJ1-1, with 8 bases identical to TRBD1. The J segment lost 11 bases and the V segment lost 4 bases, leaving 10 bases of the junction unmatched. Germline lookup yields CDR1 SGDLS and CDR2 YYNGEE. The CDR3 runs to 13 residues.

The gene calls are TRBV5-1 and TRBJ2-7, with TRBD2 identical over 9 bases. Germline values: CDR1 SGHRS, CDR2 YFSETQ. The CDR3 has 14 residues. The V segment lost 0 bases and the J segment 4 bases; nucleotides outside the gene matches: 2. CDR3 sequence reads: CASSLGTSAYEQYF. The CDR3 nucleotides are TGCGCCAGCAGCTTGGGGACTAGCGCTTACGAGCAGTACTTC.

V gene TRBV11-2 combines with J gene TRBJ2-5; 8 bases map to TRBD2. The germline V gene has CDR1 SGHAT and CDR2 FQNNGV. The V and J ends lost 1 base and 4 bases, in that order; junction bases with no gene match: 5. CDR3 length: 15 amino acids. The DNA for the CDR3 is TGTGCCAGCAGCTTAGGGACTAGCTTGCGAGAGACCCAGTACTTC. Its protein is CASSLGTSLRETQYF.

The genes are TRBV28 and TRBJ1-4; weak D call: TRBD1 (5 bases). The V end was cut by 1 base, the J end by 8 bases, with 14 bases between. The CDR3 extends over 15 amino acids. From germline, CDR1 is MDHEN and CDR2 SYDVKM. The CDR3 here is CASSLSRSGGEKLFF. The CDR3 DNA reads as TGTGCCAGCAGTTTATCCCGTTCCGGGGGGGAAAAACTGTTTTTT.